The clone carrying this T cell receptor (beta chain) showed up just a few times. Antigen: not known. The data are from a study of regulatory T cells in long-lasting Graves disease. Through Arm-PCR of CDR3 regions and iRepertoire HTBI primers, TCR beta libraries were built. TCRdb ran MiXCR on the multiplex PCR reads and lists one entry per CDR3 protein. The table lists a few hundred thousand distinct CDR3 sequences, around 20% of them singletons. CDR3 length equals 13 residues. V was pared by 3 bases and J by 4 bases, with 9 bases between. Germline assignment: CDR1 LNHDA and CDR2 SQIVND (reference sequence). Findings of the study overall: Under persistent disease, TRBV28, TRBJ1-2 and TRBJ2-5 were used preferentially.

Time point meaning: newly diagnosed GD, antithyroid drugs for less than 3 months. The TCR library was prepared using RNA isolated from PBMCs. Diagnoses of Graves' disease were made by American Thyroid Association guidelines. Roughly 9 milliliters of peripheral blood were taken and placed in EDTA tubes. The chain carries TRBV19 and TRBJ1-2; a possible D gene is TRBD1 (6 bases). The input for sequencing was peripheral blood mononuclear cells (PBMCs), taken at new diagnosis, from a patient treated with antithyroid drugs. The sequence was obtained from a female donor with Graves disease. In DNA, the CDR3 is TGTGCCAGTAGTATCTCGGACAGCTATGGCTACACCTTC. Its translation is CASSISDSYGYTF.